The present T cell receptor (beta chain) was sequenced within a study of identical twins. TCRdb redid the calling of the 5' RACE reads with MiXCR, one entry per CDR3 protein. This table holds roughly 1,500,000 distinct CDR3 sequences, more than 30% found once. The ends were cut back, 4 bases at V and 1 base at J, with 11 bases in the middle. CDR1 is SEHNR and CDR2 is FQNEAQ in the germline V gene (reference sequence). The CDR3 has 14 residues. This clonotype was found a few times. The material sequenced was cord blood. The TCR comes from a newborn girl in good health. V gene TRBV7-9 combines with J gene TRBJ2-7, with D unresolved. CDR3 sequence reads: CASSSTTWSYEQYF. In DNA form, the CDR3 reads TGTGCCAGCAGCTCAACGACTTGGTCCTACGAGCAGTACTTC.